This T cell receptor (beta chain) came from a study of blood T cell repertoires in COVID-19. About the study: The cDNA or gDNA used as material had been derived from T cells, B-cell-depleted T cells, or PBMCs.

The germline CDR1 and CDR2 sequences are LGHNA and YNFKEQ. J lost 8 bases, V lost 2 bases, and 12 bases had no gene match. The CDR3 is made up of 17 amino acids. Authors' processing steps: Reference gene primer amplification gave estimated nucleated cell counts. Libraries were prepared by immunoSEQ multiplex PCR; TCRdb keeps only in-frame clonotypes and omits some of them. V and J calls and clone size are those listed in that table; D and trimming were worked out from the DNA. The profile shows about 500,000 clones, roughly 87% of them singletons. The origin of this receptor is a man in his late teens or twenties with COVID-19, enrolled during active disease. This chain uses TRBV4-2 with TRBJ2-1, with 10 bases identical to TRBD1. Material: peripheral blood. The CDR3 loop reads CASSQRDRGFYGDEQFF. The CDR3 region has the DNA TGTGCCAGCAGCCAAAGGGACAGGGGATTTTACGGTGATGAGCAGTTCTTC.